This T cell receptor beta chain was observed in a study of PD-L1 blockade in urothelial cancer. Study at large: Blood analysis took place 3 weeks (second dose) and 6 weeks after treatment start. Blood yielded a median of about 140,000 T cells per sample. Points from the study as a whole: When pretreatment blood TCR clonality was below the median, it predicted better survival.

TCRdb's table, derived via immunoSEQ multiplex PCR, lists solely in-frame clones and lacks some. Of tens of thousands of clones listed, around 80% are singletons. This CDR3 has 22 amino acids. V shed 4 bases, J shed 2 bases, and the junction held 26 bases outside the gene matches. Germline CDR1 reads SGHRS; CDR2 reads YFSETQ. Concerning this clone: Antigen specificity is unknown.

The receptor comes from a man in his sixties or seventies with urothelial cancer. The chain links TRBV5-1 to TRBJ2-2, with 7 bases lining up with TRBD2. The sequences come from PBMCs, collected around atezolizumab (anti-PD-L1) treatment. CDR3 DNA: TGCGCCAGCAGCGACCCAGTTCTGGGGAGGGCAGGGCCCACCCCAAACACCGGGGAGCTGTTTTTT. Translating gives CASSDPVLGRAGPTPNTGELFF.